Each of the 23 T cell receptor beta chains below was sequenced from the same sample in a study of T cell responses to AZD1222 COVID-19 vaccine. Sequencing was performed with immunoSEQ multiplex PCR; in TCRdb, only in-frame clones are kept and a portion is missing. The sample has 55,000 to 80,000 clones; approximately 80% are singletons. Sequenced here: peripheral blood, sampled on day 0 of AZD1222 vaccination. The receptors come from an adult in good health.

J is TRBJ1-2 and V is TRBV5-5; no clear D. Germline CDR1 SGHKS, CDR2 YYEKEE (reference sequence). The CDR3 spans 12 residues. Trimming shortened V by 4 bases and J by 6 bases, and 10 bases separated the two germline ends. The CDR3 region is CASSGVSDGYTF. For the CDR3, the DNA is TGTGCCAGCAGCGGCGTTTCGGATGGCTACACCTTC.

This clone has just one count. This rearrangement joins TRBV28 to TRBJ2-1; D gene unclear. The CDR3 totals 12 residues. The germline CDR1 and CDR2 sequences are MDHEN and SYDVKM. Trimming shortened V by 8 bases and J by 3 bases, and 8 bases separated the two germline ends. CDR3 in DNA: TGTGCCAGCTCCGGTCGCTACAATGAGCAGTTCTTC. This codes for CASSGRYNEQFF.

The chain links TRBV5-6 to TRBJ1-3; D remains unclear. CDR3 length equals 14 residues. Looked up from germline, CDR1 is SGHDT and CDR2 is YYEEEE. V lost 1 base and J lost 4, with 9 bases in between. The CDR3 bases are TGTGCCAGCAGCTTGAAAGGGTTCGGAAACACCATATATTTT. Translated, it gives CASSLKGFGNTIYF.

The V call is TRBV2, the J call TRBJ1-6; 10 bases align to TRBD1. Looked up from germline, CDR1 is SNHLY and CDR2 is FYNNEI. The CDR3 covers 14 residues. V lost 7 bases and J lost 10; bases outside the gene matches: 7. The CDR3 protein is CASTGQGVLSPLHF. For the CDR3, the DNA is TGTGCCAGCACCGGACAGGGGGTATTATCACCCCTCCACTTT.

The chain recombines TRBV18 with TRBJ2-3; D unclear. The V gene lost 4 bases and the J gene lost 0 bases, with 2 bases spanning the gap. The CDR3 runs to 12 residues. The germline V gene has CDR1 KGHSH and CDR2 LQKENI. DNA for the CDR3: TGTGCCAGCTCACAGAGCACAGATACGCAGTATTTT. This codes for CASSQSTDTQYF.

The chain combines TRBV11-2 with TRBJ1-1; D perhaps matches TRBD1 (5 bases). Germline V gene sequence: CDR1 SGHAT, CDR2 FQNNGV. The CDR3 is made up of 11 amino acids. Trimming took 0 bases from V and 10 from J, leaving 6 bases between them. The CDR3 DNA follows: TGTGCCAGCAGCTTAGACGGGGGAGCTTTCTTT. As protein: CASSLDGGAFF.

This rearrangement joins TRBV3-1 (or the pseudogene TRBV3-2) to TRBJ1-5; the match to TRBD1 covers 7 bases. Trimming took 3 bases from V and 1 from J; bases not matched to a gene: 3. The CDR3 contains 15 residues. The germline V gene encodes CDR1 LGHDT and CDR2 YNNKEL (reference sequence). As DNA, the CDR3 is TGTGCCAGCAGCCAGATGACAGGGAGCAATCAGCCCCAGCATTTT. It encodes CASSQMTGSNQPQHF.

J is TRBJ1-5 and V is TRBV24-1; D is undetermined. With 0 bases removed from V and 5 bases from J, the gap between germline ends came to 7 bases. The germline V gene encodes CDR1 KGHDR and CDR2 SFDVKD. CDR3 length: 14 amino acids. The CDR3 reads CATSDLLTDQPQHF. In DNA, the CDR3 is TGTGCCACCAGTGATTTGCTAACGGATCAGCCCCAGCATTTT.

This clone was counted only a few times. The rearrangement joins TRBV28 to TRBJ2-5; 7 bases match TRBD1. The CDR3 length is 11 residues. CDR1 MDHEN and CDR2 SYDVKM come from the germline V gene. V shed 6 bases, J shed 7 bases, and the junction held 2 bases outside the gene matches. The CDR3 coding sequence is TGTGCCAGCAGAGCAGGGGGGACCCAGTACTTC. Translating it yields CASRAGGTQYF.

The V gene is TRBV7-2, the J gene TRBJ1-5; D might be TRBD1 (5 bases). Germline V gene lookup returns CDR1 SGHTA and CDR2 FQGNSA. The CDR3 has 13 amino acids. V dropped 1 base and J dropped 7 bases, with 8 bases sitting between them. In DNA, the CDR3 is TGTGCCAGCAGCTTAGATCGGGGCCAGCCCCAGCATTTT. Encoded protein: CASSLDRGQPQHF.

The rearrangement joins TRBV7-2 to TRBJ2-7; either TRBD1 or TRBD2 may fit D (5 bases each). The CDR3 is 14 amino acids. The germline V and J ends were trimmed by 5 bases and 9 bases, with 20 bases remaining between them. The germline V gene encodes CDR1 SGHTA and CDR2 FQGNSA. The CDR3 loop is CASSPREGNRWQYF. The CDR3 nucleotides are TGTGCCAGCAGCCCGCGTGAGGGGAACCGATGGCAGTACTTC.

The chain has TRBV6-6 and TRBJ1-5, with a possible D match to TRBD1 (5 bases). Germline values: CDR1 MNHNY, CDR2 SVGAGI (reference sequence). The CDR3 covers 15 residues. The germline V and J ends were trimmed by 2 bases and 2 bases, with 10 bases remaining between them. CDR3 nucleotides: TGTGCCAGCAGTTACGGGGCATTGGGCAATCAGCCCCAGCATTTT. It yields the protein CASSYGALGNQPQHF.

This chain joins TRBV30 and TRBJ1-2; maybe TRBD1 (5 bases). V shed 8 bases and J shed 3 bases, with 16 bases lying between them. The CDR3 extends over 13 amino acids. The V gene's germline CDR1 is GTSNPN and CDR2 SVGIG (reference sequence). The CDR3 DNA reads TGTGCCGGGGGTCGCTCATCCGACTATGGCTACACCTTC. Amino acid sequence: CAGGRSSDYGYTF.

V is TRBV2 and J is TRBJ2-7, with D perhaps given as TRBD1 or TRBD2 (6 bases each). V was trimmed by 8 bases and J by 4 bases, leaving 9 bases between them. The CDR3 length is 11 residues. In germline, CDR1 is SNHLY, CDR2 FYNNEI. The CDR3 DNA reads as TGTGCCAGCCGGAGGGGGTACGAGCAGTACTTC. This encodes CASRRGYEQYF.

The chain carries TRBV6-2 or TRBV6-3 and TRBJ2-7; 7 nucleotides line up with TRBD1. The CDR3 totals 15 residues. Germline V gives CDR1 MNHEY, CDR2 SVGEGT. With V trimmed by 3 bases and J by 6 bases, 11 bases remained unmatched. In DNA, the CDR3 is TGTGCCAGCAGTTATGCGACAGGGATGAGCGTCGAGCAGTACTTC. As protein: CASSYATGMSVEQYF.

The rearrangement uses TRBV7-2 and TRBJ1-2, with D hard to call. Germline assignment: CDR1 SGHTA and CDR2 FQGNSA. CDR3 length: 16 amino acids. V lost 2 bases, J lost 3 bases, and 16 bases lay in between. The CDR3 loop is CASSLTPPRGDYGYTF. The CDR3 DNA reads TGTGCCAGCAGCTTAACACCACCCCGCGGGGACTATGGCTACACCTTC.

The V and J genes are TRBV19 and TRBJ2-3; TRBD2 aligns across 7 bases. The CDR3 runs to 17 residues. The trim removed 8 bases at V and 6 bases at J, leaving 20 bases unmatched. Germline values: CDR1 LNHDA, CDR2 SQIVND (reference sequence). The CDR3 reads CASFPSTPAGPRDTQYF. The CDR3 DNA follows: TGTGCCAGTTTTCCCTCGACCCCAGCGGGGCCTAGGGATACGCAGTATTTT.

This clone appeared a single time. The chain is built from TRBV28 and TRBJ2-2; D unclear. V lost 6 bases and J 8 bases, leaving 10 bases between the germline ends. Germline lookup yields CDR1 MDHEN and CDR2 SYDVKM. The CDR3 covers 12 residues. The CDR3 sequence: CASSRTHGELFF. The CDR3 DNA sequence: TGTGCCAGCAGCCGCACCCATGGGGAGCTGTTTTTT.

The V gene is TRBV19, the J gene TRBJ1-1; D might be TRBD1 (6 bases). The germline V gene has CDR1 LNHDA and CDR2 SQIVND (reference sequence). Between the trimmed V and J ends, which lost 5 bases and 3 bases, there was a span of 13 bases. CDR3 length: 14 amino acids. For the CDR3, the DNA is TGTGCCAGTAGTGTCAGGGGCTCGGACACTGAAGCTTTCTTT. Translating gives CASSVRGSDTEAFF.

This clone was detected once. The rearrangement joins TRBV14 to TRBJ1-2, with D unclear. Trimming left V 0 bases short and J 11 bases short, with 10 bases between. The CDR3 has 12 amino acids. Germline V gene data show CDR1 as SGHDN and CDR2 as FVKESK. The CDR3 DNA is TGTGCCAGCAGCCAAGACAGCCAAATATACACCTTC. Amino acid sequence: CASSQDSQIYTF.

CDR3 residues: CASSVAEGALNSPLHF. In DNA, the CDR3 is TGTGCCAGCAGCGTAGCCGAGGGAGCCCTCAATTCACCCCTCCACTTT. V is TRBV9 and J is TRBJ1-6; the D is unclear. This CDR3 spans 16 amino acids. V gave up 0 bases and J gave up 7 bases, with 14 bases separating them. CDR1 is SGDLS, CDR2 YYNGEE, per germline.

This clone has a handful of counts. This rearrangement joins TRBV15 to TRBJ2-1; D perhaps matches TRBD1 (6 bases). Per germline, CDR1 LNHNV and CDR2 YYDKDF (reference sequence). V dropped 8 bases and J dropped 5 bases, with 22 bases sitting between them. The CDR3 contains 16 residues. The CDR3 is CATGALPRGQNNEQFF. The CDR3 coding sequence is TGTGCCACCGGAGCACTCCCCAGGGGCCAGAACAATGAGCAGTTCTTC.

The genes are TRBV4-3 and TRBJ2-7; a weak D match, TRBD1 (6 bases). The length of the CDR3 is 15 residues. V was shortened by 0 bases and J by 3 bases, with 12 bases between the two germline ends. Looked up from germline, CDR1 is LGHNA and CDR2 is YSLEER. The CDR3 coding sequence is TGCGCCAGCAGCCAAGATAGGGGACAATACTACGAGCAGTACTTC. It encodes CASSQDRGQYYEQYF.